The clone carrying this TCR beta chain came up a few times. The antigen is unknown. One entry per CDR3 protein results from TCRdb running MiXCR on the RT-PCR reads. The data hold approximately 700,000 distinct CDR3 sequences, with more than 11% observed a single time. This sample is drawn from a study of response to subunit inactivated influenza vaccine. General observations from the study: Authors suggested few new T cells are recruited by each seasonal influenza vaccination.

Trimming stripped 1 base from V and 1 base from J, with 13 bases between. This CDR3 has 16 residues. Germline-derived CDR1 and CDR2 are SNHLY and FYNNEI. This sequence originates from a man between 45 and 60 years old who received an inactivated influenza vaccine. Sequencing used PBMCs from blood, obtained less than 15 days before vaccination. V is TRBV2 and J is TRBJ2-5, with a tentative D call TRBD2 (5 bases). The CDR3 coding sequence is TGTGCCAGCAGTGAAGTAGGAGAGCGGCCCCAAGAGACCCAGTACTTC. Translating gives CASSEVGERPQETQYF.